These 7 T cell receptor beta chains came from one sample sequenced in a study of blood T cell repertoires in COVID-19. Assay: immunoSEQ multiplex PCR; the TCRdb copy retains only in-frame clones and omits some. The sample consists of about 160,000 clones, roughly nine tenths of them appearing once. Material for sequencing was peripheral blood. The receptor source for this set is a man aged 55 to 70 with active or convalescent COVID-19.

The V gene is TRBV6-5, the J gene TRBJ2-3; TRBD1 matches 7 bases. The germline V gene has CDR1 MNHEY and CDR2 SVGAGI. Germline trimming cut 6 bases from V and 2 bases from J; bases unmatched to any gene: 5. The CDR3 totals 14 residues. CDR3 region: CASSEGQHTDTQYF. In DNA form, the CDR3 reads TGTGCCAGCAGCGAGGGACAGCACACAGATACGCAGTATTTT.

V gene TRBV7-6 combines with J gene TRBJ2-1, with D uncertain. Germline V gene lookup returns CDR1 SGHVS and CDR2 FNYEAQ. The CDR3 sequence is 12 residues long. The V and J ends lost 5 bases and 7 bases respectively, with 9 bases between them. The DNA of the CDR3 is TGTGCCAGCAGCCCGAACAAGAATGAGCAGTTCTTC. It codes for CASSPNKNEQFF.

The J gene is TRBJ1-1, the V gene TRBV6-5; tentative D call: TRBD1 (6 bases). V lost 2 bases and J 8 bases, leaving 12 bases between the germline ends. Germline-derived CDR1 and CDR2 are MNHEY and SVGAGI. This CDR3 spans 13 amino acids. The CDR3 DNA reads as TGTGCCAGCAGTTACGTACAACAGGGAGAAGCTTTCTTT. Its protein is CASSYVQQGEAFF.

With respect to this clone: This sample also contains other DNA sequences that code for the same CDR3. The rearrangement joins TRBV7-9 to TRBJ1-6; unclear D gene. This CDR3 has 13 amino acids. Germline CDR1 is SEHNR and CDR2 is FQNEAQ (reference sequence). Trimming cost V 1 base and J 8 bases, with 6 bases left between them. The DNA for the CDR3 is TGTGCCAGCAGCTTAGAGCGGGATTCACCCCTCCACTTT. This encodes CASSLERDSPLHF.

The chain joins TRBV5-1 to TRBJ2-7; TRBD1 agrees at 8 bases. CDR3 size: 15 residues. CDR1 is SGHRS and CDR2 is YFSETQ in the germline V gene. Trimming removed 7 bases from V and 1 base from J; junction bases left unmatched: 10. CDR3 amino acids: CASRPGGLGSYEQYF. CDR3 sequence (DNA): TGCGCCAGCCGACCAGGGGGCCTAGGGTCCTACGAGCAGTACTTC.

J is TRBJ2-1 and V is TRBV25-1; no firm D call. Germline V CDR1 and CDR2: MGHDK, SYGVNS. The CDR3 extends over 14 amino acids. With 1 base removed from V and 4 bases from J, the gap between germline ends came to 8 bases. DNA for the CDR3: TGTGCCAGCAGTGAATTAACTGATTACAATGAGCAGTTCTTC. This codes for CASSELTDYNEQFF.

The chain couples TRBV6-5 to TRBJ2-7; maybe TRBD2 (6 bases). Looked up from germline, CDR1 is MNHEY and CDR2 is SVGAGI. This CDR3 has 13 amino acids. V was trimmed by 11 bases and J by 4 bases, leaving 18 bases between them. This CDR3 is CAGGTGDRYEQYF. The CDR3 nucleotides read TGTGCCGGAGGGACCGGGGATCGGTACGAGCAGTACTTC.